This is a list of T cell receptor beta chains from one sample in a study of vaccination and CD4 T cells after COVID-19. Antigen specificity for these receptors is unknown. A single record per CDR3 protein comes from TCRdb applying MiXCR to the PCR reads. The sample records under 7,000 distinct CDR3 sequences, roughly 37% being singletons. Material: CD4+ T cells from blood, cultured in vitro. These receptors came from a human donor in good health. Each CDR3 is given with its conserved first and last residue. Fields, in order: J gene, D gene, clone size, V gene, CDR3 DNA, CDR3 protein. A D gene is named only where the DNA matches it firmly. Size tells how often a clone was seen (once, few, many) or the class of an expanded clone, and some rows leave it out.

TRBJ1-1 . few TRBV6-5 TGTGCCAGCAGTTTCAGCGGGACGCACACTGAAGCTTTCTTT CASSFSGTHTEAFF
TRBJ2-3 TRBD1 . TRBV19 TGTGCCAGTAGTATAGGGGGACAGCTGATCACAGATACGCAGTATTTT CASSIGGQLITDTQYF
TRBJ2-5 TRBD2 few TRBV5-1 TGCGCCAGCAGCTTGGGTAGCGGGGGGGAAGAGACCCAGTACTTC CASSLGSGGEETQYF
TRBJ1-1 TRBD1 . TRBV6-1 TGTGCCAGCAGTGAAAATGGACAGGGTTTTGGGGCTTTCTTT CASSENGQGFGAFF
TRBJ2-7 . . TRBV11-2 TGTGCCAGCAGCTTAGAGACAGGTATTGGTTACGAGCAGTACTTC CASSLETGIGYEQYF
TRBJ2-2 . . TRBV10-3 TGTGCCATCAGTGAGATCACGGTGAACACCGGGGAGCTGTTTTTT CAISEITVNTGELFF
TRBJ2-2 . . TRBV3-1 TGTGCCAGCAGCCAATATCTCAGGGGCGGGACCGGGGAGCTGTTTTTT CASSQYLRGGTGELFF
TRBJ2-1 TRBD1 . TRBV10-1 TGCGCCAGCAGTGAGACCCGGGACAGGGGGGATGAGCAGTTCTTC CASSETRDRGDEQFF
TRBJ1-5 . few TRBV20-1 TGCAGTGCCTCGCCTGTACGGGGGGGTACCAATCAGCCCCAGCATTTT CSASPVRGGTNQPQHF
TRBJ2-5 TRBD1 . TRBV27 TGTGCCAGCACCCCCCGGGGACAGGGGGTGGAGACCCAGTACTTC CASTPRGQGVETQYF